A selection of T cell receptor beta chains follows, all from one sample in a study of OX40 agonist ivuxolimab in advanced cancers. Measured with immunoSEQ multiplex PCR; TCRdb has only the in-frame clones, and not every one. The data contain 75,000 to 100,000 clones, around 92% of them singletons. The source was CD4+ or CD8+ T cells sorted from blood, collected in a trial of the OX40 agonist ivuxolimab. The receptor set was obtained from an adult with an advanced solid tumor such as melanoma, head and neck, liver or kidney cancer. Both conserved end residues are part of each CDR3. D genes are given only for firm matches. Clone size, where shown, is once, few, many, or a class for clones that have expanded.

V gene: TRBV7-9; J gene: TRBJ1-6; clone size: .; D gene: .; CDR3 protein: CASSLGRMVHF; CDR3 DNA: TGTGCCAGCAGCTTGGGACGGATGGTCCACTTT
V gene: TRBV27; J gene: TRBJ1-2; clone size: .; D gene: TRBD1; CDR3 protein: CASSLKVTGGTQPFYGYTF; CDR3 DNA: TGTGCCAGCAGTTTAAAGGTGACAGGGGGAACACAGCCTTTCTATGGCTACACCTTC
V gene: TRBV5-1; J gene: TRBJ1-1; clone size: .; D gene: TRBD1; CDR3 protein: CASSFGQGGTEAAFF; CDR3 DNA: TGCGCCAGCAGCTTTGGACAGGGGGGCACTGAAGCGGCTTTCTTT
V gene: TRBV11-2; J gene: TRBJ2-1; clone size: .; D gene: .; CDR3 protein: CASSLESGAYNEQFF; CDR3 DNA: TGTGCCAGCAGCTTAGAGTCGGGGGCGTACAATGAGCAGTTCTTC
V gene: TRBV6-5; J gene: TRBJ1-2; clone size: .; D gene: .; CDR3 protein: CASAAGDFSGYTF; CDR3 DNA: TGTGCCAGCGCGGCAGGGGATTTTAGTGGCTACACCTTC
V gene: TRBV28; J gene: TRBJ2-3; clone size: .; D gene: TRBD2; CDR3 protein: CASSFGRGADTQYF; CDR3 DNA: TGTGCCAGCAGTTTTGGGCGGGGGGCAGATACGCAGTATTTT
V gene: TRBV11-2; J gene: TRBJ2-1; clone size: .; D gene: .; CDR3 protein: CATGVRQSEQFF; CDR3 DNA: TGTGCCACGGGGGTCCGGCAGAGTGAGCAGTTCTTC
V gene: TRBV28; J gene: TRBJ1-6; clone size: once; D gene: .; CDR3 protein: CASSFAPPGRWDSPLHF; CDR3 DNA: TGTGCCAGCAGTTTTGCCCCCCCCGGACGCTGGGATTCACCCCTCCACTTT
V gene: TRBV28; J gene: TRBJ1-2; clone size: .; D gene: TRBD1; CDR3 protein: CASSSAGTGSRGYTF; CDR3 DNA: TGTGCCAGCAGTTCAGCCGGGACAGGTTCTCGGGGCTACACCTTC
V gene: TRBV14; J gene: TRBJ2-7; clone size: .; D gene: .; CDR3 protein: CASSQDLGALEQYF; CDR3 DNA: TGTGCCAGCAGCCAAGATCTGGGAGCCTTGGAGCAGTACTTC
V gene: TRBV18; J gene: TRBJ2-5; clone size: .; D gene: .; CDR3 protein: CASSPRQGEETQYF; CDR3 DNA: TGTGCCAGCTCACCTCGGCAGGGAGAAGAGACCCAGTACTTC
V gene: TRBV7-3; J gene: TRBJ2-1; clone size: .; D gene: TRBD2; CDR3 protein: CASSSTSGGYNEQFF; CDR3 DNA: TGTGCCAGCAGTTCGACTAGCGGGGGCTACAATGAGCAGTTCTTC
V gene: TRBV28; J gene: TRBJ1-4; clone size: .; D gene: TRBD1; CDR3 protein: CASSYRTGGTSNEKLFF; CDR3 DNA: TGTGCCAGCAGTTATCGGACAGGGGGCACGTCTAATGAAAAACTGTTTTTT
V gene: TRBV29-1; J gene: TRBJ2-3; clone size: once; D gene: .; CDR3 protein: CSGTGLVRTDTQYF; CDR3 DNA: TGCAGCGGTACAGGGTTAGTTCGGACAGATACGCAGTATTTT
V gene: TRBV6-1; J gene: TRBJ2-3; clone size: .; D gene: .; CDR3 protein: CASSEERRDTQYF; CDR3 DNA: TGTGCCAGCAGTGAAGAGAGGAGAGATACGCAGTATTTT
V gene: TRBV19; J gene: TRBJ1-5; clone size: .; D gene: .; CDR3 protein: CASSIFGVPTTNQPQHF; CDR3 DNA: TGTGCCAGTAGTATTTTCGGGGTCCCTACTACCAATCAGCCCCAGCATTTT
V gene: TRBV9; J gene: TRBJ1-2; clone size: .; D gene: .; CDR3 protein: CASSPDTNYGYTF; CDR3 DNA: TGTGCCAGCAGCCCGGACACTAACTATGGCTACACCTTC
V gene: TRBV10-3; J gene: TRBJ2-3; clone size: .; D gene: TRBD1; CDR3 protein: CATFRGRIGTDTQYF; CDR3 DNA: TGTGCCACCTTCAGGGGGCGTATTGGCACAGATACGCAGTATTTT
V gene: TRBV5-1; J gene: TRBJ1-1; clone size: .; D gene: TRBD1; CDR3 protein: CASNPTGLTEAFF; CDR3 DNA: TGCGCCAGCAATCCGACAGGGTTGACTGAAGCTTTCTTT
V gene: TRBV5-4; J gene: TRBJ2-5; clone size: .; D gene: .; CDR3 protein: CASSLVPGDQETQYF; CDR3 DNA: TGTGCCAGCAGCTTGGTGCCAGGGGACCAAGAGACCCAGTACTTC
V gene: TRBV11-2; J gene: TRBJ1-3; clone size: .; D gene: TRBD1; CDR3 protein: CASSVDRAGNTIYF; CDR3 DNA: TGTGCCAGCAGCGTAGACAGGGCTGGAAACACCATATATTTT
V gene: TRBV7-9; J gene: TRBJ2-5; clone size: few; D gene: .; CDR3 protein: CASSLTETQYF; CDR3 DNA: TGTGCCAGCAGCTTAACAGAGACCCAGTACTTC
V gene: TRBV7-9; J gene: TRBJ2-7; clone size: .; D gene: TRBD1; CDR3 protein: CASSLLQGPHEQYF; CDR3 DNA: TGTGCCAGCAGCCTACTACAGGGGCCCCACGAGCAGTACTTC
V gene: TRBV5-1; J gene: TRBJ1-2; clone size: once; D gene: .; CDR3 protein: CASSGGYGYTF; CDR3 DNA: TGCGCCAGCAGCGGGGGGTATGGCTACACCTTC
V gene: TRBV5-1; J gene: TRBJ2-6; clone size: .; D gene: .; CDR3 protein: CASSSIPSGANVLTF; CDR3 DNA: TGCGCCAGCAGCTCTATTCCGTCCGGGGCCAACGTCCTGACTTTC
V gene: TRBV6-1; J gene: TRBJ2-1; clone size: .; D gene: TRBD2; CDR3 protein: CASSVSGGSYNEQFF; CDR3 DNA: TGTGCCAGCAGTGTTAGCGGGGGAAGTTACAATGAGCAGTTCTTC
V gene: TRBV7-6; J gene: TRBJ1-2; clone size: .; D gene: .; CDR3 protein: CASSPQAQPNYGYTF; CDR3 DNA: TGTGCCAGCAGCCCACAGGCGCAGCCTAACTATGGCTACACCTTC
V gene: TRBV7-3; J gene: TRBJ2-3; clone size: .; D gene: .; CDR3 protein: CASSLMGFTDTQYF; CDR3 DNA: TGTGCCAGCAGCTTAATGGGCTTTACAGATACGCAGTATTTT
V gene: TRBV10-3; J gene: TRBJ1-5; clone size: .; D gene: .; CDR3 protein: CAISERGASNQPQHF; CDR3 DNA: TGTGCCATCAGTGAGAGGGGAGCTAGCAATCAGCCCCAGCATTTT
V gene: TRBV2; J gene: TRBJ1-2; clone size: .; D gene: TRBD1; CDR3 protein: CASTPVLLRGTNYGYTF; CDR3 DNA: TGTGCCAGCACACCGGTCCTCCTCAGGGGGACTAACTATGGCTACACCTTC
V gene: TRBV6-6; J gene: TRBJ2-7; clone size: .; D gene: .; CDR3 protein: CASSYRTYEQYF; CDR3 DNA: TGTGCCAGCAGTTACCGGACCTACGAGCAGTACTTC